Detailed here is one T cell receptor beta chain. What it recognizes is unknown. With 60 Vbeta and 13 Jbeta primers, the PCR was carried out. Authors' analysis steps: Approximately 87 million unique TCR beta chains, 10 million to 14 million shared, were counted in a later analysis. Clones were read by immunoSEQ multiplex PCR, and TCRdb kept only the in-frame ones, dropping some. The V and J calls and clone size come from that table; D and trimming were worked out from the DNA. The sample includes about 180,000 clones, around 82% seen only once; the top ten take 0.38%. Germline CDR1 MNHEY, CDR2 SVGAGI. J was trimmed by 6 bases and V by 5 bases; bases with no gene match: 9. The CDR3 is made up of 14 amino acids. This record comes from a study of cytomegalovirus exposure and HLA in healthy donors. As for the study in general: One earlier analysis, a look at 180 million or so T cells, found roughly 120 million unique TCR beta sequences.

Study-level findings and limits: Per a prior analysis, the majority of TCR beta V segments were productive roughly 87% or roughly 30% of the time. In vitro work confirmed that a few CMV-associated chains recognize CMV antigens.

What was sequenced was PBMCs. V gene TRBV6-5 combines with J gene TRBJ1-2; 7 nucleotides align to TRBD1. The source is a boy between 2 and 10 years old in good health and CMV-seronegative. This CDR3 reads CASSPNRGRDGYTF. CDR3 coding DNA: TGTGCCAGCAGTCCGAACAGGGGAAGGGATGGCTACACCTTC.